This note documents a single T cell receptor (beta chain) sequence. The antigen this receptor binds is unknown. Within one base of it there is no much larger clone, and no base qualities were kept. One collaborating source in Seattle enrolled patients during active infection and followed them longitudinally through the course of disease. Whole blood was collected in K2EDTA tubes by collaborating institutions according to the institutions' own protocols. For TCRbeta analysis, collaborators shipped samples in one of three forms: frozen whole blood, isolated PBMCs, or DNA extracted from either of those sample types. The immunoSEQ Assay, a bias-controlled multiplex PCR, was used to amplify TCRbeta CDR3 regions from genomic DNA. In the original analysis: The number of nucleated cells in each sample was estimated from the amplification of reference gene primers within the assay. To quantify the absolute abundance of each unique TCRbeta CDR3 rearrangement, sequence reads were collapsed and filtered. For each sample, productive Simpson clonality was calculated as the square root of Simpson's diversity index over productive rearrangements. TCRdb took this table from immuneACCESS and kept in-frame rearrangements with V and J called. Such tables lack part of the clones; where checked against another copy, unresolved V genes explain under half of the gap, and the rest is unexplained. V and J calls and clone size follow that table, whereas D and trimming were derived from the DNA. The sample data list over 200,000 clones, and about 94% of these were observed just once. The ten largest clones represent approximately 0.77% of the sample.

These data are taken from a study of blood T cell repertoires in COVID-19 (dated by TCRdb to 2020 to 2022). Context from the whole study: The collaborator samples originated in the United States, Italy and Spain and spanned the acute and convalescent phases of COVID-19. Where available, HLA class I and class II types were taken from metadata supplied by the sample provider and were not determined by assay-based typing. A freely available public database, intended as a resource for researchers studying the immune response to SARS-CoV-2, is where the repertoires were released. Samples came from the ongoing ImmuneRACE study (first 160 participants) plus 1,254 subjects from 6 global collaborators. The material from the prospective study consisted of cDNA or gDNA derived from T cells, B-cell-depleted T cells, or PBMCs. Deeply sampled blood TCRbeta repertoires from subjects exposed to, actively infected with, or recovered from COVID-19 were included in the dataset. Sample metadata almost always included a de-identified subject ID, COVID-19 status, age in years and sex.

Results the study describes overall, beyond this receptor: How much clinical and demographic metadata was included differed by source and by participant, and the metadata was provided uncurated.

Sequenced input: peripheral blood. The receptor was isolated from a man in his sixties with COVID-19, enrolled during active disease.

The DNA sequence reads TGTGCCAGCAGCCGAATCGAGACTACAGCGGCGGATACGCAGTATTTT. The resulting protein is CASSRIETTAADTQYF. The rearrangement combines TRBV7-9 with TRBJ2-3; tentative D gene TRBD2, with 5 bases matching. The trim is 5 bases for V and 6 bases for J, with a gap of 21 bases between the germline ends. CDR1 and CDR2, looked up from the germline V gene (reference sequence), are SEHNR and FQNEAQ. From the cysteine up to the phenylalanine, the CDR3 has a length of 16 residues. The sequence is cut down to CDR3 DNA, 48 bases in frame from base 1. Supplemented by the reference TRBV7-9 and TRBJ2-3 proteins around the CDR3, the complete variable domain is DTGVSQNPRHKITKRGQNVTFRCDPISEHNRLYWYRQTLGQGPEFLTYFQNEAQLEKSRLLSDRFSAERPKGSFSTLEIQRTEQGDSAMYLCASSRIETTAADTQYFGPGTRLTVL.